This TCR beta chain was sequenced in a study of long-term antiretroviral therapy in people with HIV. Germline V lookup: CDR1 SQVTM, CDR2 ANQGSEA. The CDR3 is made up of 14 amino acids. Trimming removed 3 bases from V and 4 bases from J, with 14 bases in between. Version v3.0 of the immunoSEQ assay ran at survey level. Clones were sequenced by immunoSEQ multiplex PCR, and TCRdb holds only the in-frame ones, with some missing. The table shows 11,000 to 15,000 clones, with 75% to 85% occurring only once. The chain carries TRBV29-1 and TRBJ2-3; weak D call: TRBD1 (5 bases). Sample: unsorted PBMCs, taken 3.2 years before starting antiretroviral therapy. The receptor was derived from a man in his forties with HIV. The CDR3 sequence: CSVEWTHFADTQYF. CDR3 sequence (DNA): TGCAGCGTTGAGTGGACACATTTTGCAGATACGCAGTATTTT.